This TCR beta chain was recorded in a study of blood T cell repertoires in COVID-19. Trimming shortened V by 2 bases and J by 2 bases, and 10 bases separated the two germline ends. Germline values: CDR1 SGHTA, CDR2 FQGNSA. The CDR3 length is 14 residues. Sequencing was performed with immunoSEQ multiplex PCR; in TCRdb, only in-frame clones are kept and a portion is missing. The sample has 150,000 or so clones; roughly 80% are singletons. This chain uses TRBV7-2 with TRBJ2-7; tentatively, D is TRBD1 (6 bases). The TCR originated in a woman aged 80 or older with acute or convalescent COVID-19. Material for sequencing was peripheral blood. CDR3 sequence reads: CASSLKGVTYEQYF. The CDR3 DNA reads as TGTGCCAGCAGCTTAAAGGGGGTCACCTACGAGCAGTACTTC.